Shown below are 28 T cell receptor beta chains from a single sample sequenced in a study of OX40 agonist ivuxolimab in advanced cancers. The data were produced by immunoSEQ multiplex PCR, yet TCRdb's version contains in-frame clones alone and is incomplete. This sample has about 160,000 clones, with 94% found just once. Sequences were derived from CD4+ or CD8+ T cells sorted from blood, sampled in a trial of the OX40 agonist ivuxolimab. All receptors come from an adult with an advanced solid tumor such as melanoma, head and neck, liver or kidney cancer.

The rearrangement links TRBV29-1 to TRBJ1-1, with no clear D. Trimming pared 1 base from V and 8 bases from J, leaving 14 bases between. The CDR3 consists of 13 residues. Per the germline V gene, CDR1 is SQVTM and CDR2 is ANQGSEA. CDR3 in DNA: TGCAGCGTTGAAGGCCGCCAGGTCGACGAAGCTTTCTTT. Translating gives CSVEGRQVDEAFF.

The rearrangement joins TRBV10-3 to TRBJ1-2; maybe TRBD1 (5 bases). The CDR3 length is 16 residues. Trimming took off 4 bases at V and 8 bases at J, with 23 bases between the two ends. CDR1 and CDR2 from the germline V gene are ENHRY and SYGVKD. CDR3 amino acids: CAISVSDRALRVGYTF. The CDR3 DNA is TGTGCCATCAGTGTTTCCGATCGGGCCCTCAGGGTAGGCTACACCTTC.

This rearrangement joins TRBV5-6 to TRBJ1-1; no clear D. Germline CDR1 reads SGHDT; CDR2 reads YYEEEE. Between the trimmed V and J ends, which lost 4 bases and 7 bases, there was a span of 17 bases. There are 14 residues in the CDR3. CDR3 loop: CASSQLRWADEAFF. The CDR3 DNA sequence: TGTGCCAGCAGCCAACTGAGGTGGGCAGATGAAGCTTTCTTT.

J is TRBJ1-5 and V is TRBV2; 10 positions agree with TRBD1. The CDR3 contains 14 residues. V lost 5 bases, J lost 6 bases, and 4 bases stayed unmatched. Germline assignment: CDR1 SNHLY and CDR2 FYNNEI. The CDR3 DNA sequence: TGTGCCAGCAGTTGGACAGGGGGGCGTCAGCCCCAGCATTTT. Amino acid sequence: CASSWTGGRQPQHF.

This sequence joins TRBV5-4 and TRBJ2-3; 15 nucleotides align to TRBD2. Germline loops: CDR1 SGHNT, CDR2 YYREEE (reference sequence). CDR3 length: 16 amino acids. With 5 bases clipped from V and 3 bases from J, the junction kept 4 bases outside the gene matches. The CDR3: CASRAGTSGGTDTQYF. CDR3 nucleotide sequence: TGTGCCAGCAGAGCCGGGACTAGCGGGGGGACAGATACGCAGTATTTT.

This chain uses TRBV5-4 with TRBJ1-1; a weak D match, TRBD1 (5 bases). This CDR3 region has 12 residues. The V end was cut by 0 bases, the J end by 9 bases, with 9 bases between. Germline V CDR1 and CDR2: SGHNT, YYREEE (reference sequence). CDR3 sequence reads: CASSLVRGQAFF. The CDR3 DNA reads TGTGCCAGCAGCTTGGTAAGGGGTCAAGCTTTCTTT.

CDR3 in amino acids: CASSITWKGNQPQHF. CDR3 in DNA: TGTGCCAGTAGTATTACGTGGAAAGGCAATCAGCCCCAGCATTTT. This chain connects TRBV19 to TRBJ1-5; D uncertain. V was shortened by 3 bases and J by 2 bases, with 11 bases between the two germline ends. Germline loops: CDR1 LNHDA, CDR2 SQIVND (reference sequence). The CDR3 runs 15 residues.

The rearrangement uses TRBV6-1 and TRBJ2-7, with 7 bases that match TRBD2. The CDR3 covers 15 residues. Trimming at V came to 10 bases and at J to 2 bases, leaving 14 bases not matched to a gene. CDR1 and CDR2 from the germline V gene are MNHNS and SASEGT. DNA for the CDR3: TGTGCCACCCTCCCCGGGAGGTTGGGTGCCTACGAGCAGTACTTC. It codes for CATLPGRLGAYEQYF.

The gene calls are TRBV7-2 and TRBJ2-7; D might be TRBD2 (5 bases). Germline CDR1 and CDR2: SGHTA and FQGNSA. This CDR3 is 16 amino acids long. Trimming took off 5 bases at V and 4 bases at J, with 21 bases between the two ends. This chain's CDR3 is CASSNLPRGLRYEQYF. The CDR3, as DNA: TGTGCCAGCAGCAATCTTCCCCGAGGGCTTCGATACGAGCAGTACTTC.

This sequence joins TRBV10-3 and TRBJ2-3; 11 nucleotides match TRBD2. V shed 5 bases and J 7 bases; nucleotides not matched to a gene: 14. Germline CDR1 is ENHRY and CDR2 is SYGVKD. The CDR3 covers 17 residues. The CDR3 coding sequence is TGTGCCATCAGTTGGGGTGCGATAGCGGGAGGGCGGAATACGCAGTATTTT. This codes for CAISWGAIAGGRNTQYF.

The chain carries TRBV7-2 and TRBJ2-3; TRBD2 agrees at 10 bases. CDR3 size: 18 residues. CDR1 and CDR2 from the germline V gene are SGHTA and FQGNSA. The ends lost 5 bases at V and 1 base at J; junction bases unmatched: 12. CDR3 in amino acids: CASSLAPAGTSGTDTQYF. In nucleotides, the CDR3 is TGTGCCAGCAGCCTCGCCCCGGCCGGGACTAGCGGCACAGATACGCAGTATTTT.

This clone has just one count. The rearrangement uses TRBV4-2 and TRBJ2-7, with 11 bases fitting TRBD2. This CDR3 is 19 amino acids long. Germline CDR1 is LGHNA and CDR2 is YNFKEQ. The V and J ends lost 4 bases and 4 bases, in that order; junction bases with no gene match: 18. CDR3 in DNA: TGTGCCAGCAGCCTACAACAGGGGACTAGCGGCGGGAGTGGGTACGAGCAGTACTTC. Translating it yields CASSLQQGTSGGSGYEQYF.

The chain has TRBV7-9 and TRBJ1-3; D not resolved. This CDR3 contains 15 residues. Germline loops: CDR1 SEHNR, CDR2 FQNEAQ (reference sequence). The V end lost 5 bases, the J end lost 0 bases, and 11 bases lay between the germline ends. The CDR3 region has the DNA TGTGCCAGCAGCCCTAACGGAGCCTCTGGAAACACCATATATTTT. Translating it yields CASSPNGASGNTIYF.

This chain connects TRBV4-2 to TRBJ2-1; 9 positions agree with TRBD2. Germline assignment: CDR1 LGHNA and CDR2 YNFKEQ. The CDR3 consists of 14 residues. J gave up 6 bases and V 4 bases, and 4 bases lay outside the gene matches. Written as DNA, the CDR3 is TGTGCCAGCAGCCGAGGGACTAGCACCAATGAGCAGTTCTTC. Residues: CASSRGTSTNEQFF.

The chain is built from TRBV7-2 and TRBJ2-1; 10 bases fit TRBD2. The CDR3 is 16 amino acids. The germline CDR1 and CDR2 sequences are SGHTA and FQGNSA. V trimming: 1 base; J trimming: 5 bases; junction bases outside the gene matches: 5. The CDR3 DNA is TGTGCCAGCAGCTTAGGGGTGCTAGCGGGGGACAATGAGCAGTTCTTC. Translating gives CASSLGVLAGDNEQFF. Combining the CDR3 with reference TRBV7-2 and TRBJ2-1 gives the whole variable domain GAGVSQSPSNKVTEKGKDVELRCDPISGHTALYWYRQSLGQGLEFLIYFQGNSAPDKSGLPSDRFSAERTGGSVSTLTIQRTQQEDSAVYLCASSLGVLAGDNEQFFGPGTRLTVL.

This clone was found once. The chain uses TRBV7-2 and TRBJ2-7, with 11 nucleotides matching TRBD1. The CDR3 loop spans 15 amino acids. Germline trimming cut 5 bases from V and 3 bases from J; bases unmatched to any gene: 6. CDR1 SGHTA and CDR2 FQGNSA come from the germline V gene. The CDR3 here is CASSPDRGRFYEQYF. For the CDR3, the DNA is TGTGCCAGCAGCCCGGACAGGGGGCGCTTCTACGAGCAGTACTTC.

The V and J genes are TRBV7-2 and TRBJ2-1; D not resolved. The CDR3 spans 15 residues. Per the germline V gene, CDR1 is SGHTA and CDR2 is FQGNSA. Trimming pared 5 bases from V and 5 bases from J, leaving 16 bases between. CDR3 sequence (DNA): TGTGCCAGCAGCCAAGGGCAGGCATTGAACAATGAGCAGTTCTTC. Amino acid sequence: CASSQGQALNNEQFF.

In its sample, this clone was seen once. CDR3 amino acids: CATYTGGLWDTQYF. In nucleotides, the CDR3 is TGTGCCACCTACACAGGGGGGTTGTGGGATACGCAGTATTTT. This sequence joins TRBV28 and TRBJ2-3, with 8 bases fitting TRBD1. J lost 6 bases, V lost 10 bases, and 12 bases had no gene match. Looked up from germline, CDR1 is MDHEN and CDR2 is SYDVKM. This CDR3 spans 14 amino acids.

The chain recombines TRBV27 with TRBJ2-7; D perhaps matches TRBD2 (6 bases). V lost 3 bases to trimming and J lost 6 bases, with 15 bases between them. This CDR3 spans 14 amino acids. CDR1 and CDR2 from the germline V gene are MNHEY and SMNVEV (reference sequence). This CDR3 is CASSFPGGNSEQYF. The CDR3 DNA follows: TGTGCCAGCAGTTTTCCCGGCGGGAATAGCGAGCAGTACTTC.

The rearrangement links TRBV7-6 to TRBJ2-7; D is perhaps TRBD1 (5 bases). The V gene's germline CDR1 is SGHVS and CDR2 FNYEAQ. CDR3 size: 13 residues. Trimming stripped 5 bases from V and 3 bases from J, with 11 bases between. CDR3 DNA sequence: TGTGCCAGCAGCCAGAGCACAGGCTACGAGCAGTACTTC. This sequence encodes CASSQSTGYEQYF.

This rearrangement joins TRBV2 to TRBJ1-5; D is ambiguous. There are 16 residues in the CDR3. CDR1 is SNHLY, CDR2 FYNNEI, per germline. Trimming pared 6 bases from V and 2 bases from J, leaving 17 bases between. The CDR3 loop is CASSTQTRRGNQPQHF. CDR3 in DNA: TGTGCCAGCAGCACTCAGACCCGGCGGGGCAATCAGCCCCAGCATTTT.

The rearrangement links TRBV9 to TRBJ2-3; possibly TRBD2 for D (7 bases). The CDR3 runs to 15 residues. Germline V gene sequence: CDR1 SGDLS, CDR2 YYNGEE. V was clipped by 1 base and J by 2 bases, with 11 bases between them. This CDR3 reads CASSVWAGATDTQYF. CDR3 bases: TGTGCCAGCAGCGTATGGGCGGGGGCCACAGATACGCAGTATTTT.

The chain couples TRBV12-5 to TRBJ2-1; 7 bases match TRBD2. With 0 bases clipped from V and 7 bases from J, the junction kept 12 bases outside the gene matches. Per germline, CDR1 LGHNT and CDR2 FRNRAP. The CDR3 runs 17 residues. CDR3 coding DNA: TGTGCTAGTGGTTTGGTACTGTGGACTAGAAGACAGAATGAGCAGTTCTTC. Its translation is CASGLVLWTRRQNEQFF. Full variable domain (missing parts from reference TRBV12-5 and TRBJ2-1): DARVTQTPRHKVTEMGQEVTMRCQPILGHNTVFWYRQTMMQGLELLAYFRNRAPLDDSGMPKDRFSAEMPDATLATLKIQPSEPRDSAVYFCASGLVLWTRRQNEQFFGPGTRLTVL.

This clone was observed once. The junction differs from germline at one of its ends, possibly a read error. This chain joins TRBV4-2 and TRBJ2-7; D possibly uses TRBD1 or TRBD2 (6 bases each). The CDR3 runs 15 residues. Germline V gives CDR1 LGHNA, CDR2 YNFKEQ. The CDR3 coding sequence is TGTGCCAGCAGTCAAGGGGGGCGGGTCTCCTACGAGCAGTACTTC. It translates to CASSQGGRVSYEQYF.

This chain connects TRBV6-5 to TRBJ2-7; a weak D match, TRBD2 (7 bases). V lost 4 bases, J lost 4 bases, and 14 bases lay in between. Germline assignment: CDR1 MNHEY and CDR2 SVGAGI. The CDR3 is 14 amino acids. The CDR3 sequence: CASSSKGGGYEQYF. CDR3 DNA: TGTGCCAGCAGTTCCAAGGGAGGGGGGTACGAGCAGTACTTC.

The CDR3 is CASSPPIWGRSNNEQFF. For the CDR3, the DNA is TGCGCCAGCAGCCCACCCATTTGGGGCAGGTCAAACAATGAGCAGTTCTTC. J is TRBJ2-1 and V is TRBV4-3; weak D call: TRBD1 (5 bases). Trimming took 4 bases from V and 5 from J, leaving 21 bases between them. Germline CDR1 reads LGHNA; CDR2 reads YSLEER. CDR3 size: 17 residues.

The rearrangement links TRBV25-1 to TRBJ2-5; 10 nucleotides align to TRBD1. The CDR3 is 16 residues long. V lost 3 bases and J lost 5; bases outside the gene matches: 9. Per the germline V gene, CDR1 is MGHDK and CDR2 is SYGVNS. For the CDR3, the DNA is TGTGCCAGCAGTGAGGCACCGGGACAGGGGAGGGAGACCCAGTACTTC. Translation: CASSEAPGQGRETQYF.

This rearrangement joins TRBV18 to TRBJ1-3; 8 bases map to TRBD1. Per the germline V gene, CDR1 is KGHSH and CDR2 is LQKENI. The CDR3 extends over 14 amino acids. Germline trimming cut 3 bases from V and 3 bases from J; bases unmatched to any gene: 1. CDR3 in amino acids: CASSPTGDGNTIYF. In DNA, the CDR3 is TGTGCCAGCTCACCGACAGGGGATGGAAACACCATATATTTT.